Below, one T cell receptor beta chain is given with its context. The data are from a study of T cell responses to AZD1222 COVID-19 vaccine. Trimming left V 7 bases short and J 3 bases short, with 10 bases between. The CDR3 spans 11 residues. Germline lookup yields CDR1 DFQATT and CDR2 SNEGSKA (reference sequence). Measured with immunoSEQ multiplex PCR; TCRdb has only the in-frame clones, and not every one. The sample includes tens of thousands of clones, about 90% of them seen just once. This TCR came from an adult in good health. Sequencing was performed on peripheral blood, taken on day 0 of AZD1222 vaccination. The V gene is TRBV20-1, the J gene TRBJ2-7; D is possibly TRBD2 (5 bases). The CDR3 DNA reads as TGCAGTGTATATGGACTCTACGAGCAGTACTTC. It translates to CSVYGLYEQYF.